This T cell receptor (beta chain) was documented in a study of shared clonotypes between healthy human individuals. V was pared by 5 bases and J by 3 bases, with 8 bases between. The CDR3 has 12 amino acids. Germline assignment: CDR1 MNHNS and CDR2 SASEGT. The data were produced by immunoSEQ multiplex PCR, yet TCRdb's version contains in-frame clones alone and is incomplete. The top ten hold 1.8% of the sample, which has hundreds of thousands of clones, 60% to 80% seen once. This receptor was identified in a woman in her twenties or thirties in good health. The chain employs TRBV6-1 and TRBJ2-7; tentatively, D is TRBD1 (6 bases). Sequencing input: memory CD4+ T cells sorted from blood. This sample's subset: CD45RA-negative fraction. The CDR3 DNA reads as TGTGCCAGCAGTCTACAGGGCTACGAGCAGTACTTC. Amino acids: CASSLQGYEQYF.